These 10 T cell receptor beta chains originate from one sample sequenced in a study of cytomegalovirus exposure and HLA in healthy donors. Profiling relied on immunoSEQ multiplex PCR, and the TCRdb table lists in-frame clones only, not all of them. The sample shows approximately 140,000 clones, approximately 86% of them seen only once. Sequencing was carried out using PBMCs. These receptors came from a woman between 18 and 29 years old in good health and CMV-seropositive.

The chain employs TRBV7-9 and TRBJ1-6, with TRBD1 as a possible D gene (6 bases). The germline V and J ends were trimmed by 7 bases and 3 bases, with 10 bases remaining between them. The CDR3 is 14 amino acids. Germline V CDR1 and CDR2: SEHNR, FQNEAQ (reference sequence). The CDR3 protein is CASNLDSYNSPLHF. DNA of the CDR3: TGTGCCAGCAACCTGGACAGCTATAATTCACCCCTCCACTTT.

J is TRBJ2-7 and V is TRBV30; 11 bases map to TRBD1. Germline lookup yields CDR1 GTSNPN and CDR2 SVGIG (reference sequence). The CDR3 is 13 residues long. Germline trimming cut 3 bases from V and 5 bases from J; bases unmatched to any gene: 3. CDR3 in amino acids: CAWRRTGGNEQYF. Written as DNA, the CDR3 is TGTGCCTGGAGACGGACAGGGGGCAACGAGCAGTACTTC.

The chain employs TRBV29-1 and TRBJ2-3, with a weak D call TRBD2 (5 bases). The CDR3 is 12 amino acids. Germline-derived CDR1 and CDR2 are SQVTM and ANQGSEA. V shed 4 bases and J shed 4 bases, with 9 bases lying between them. The chain's CDR3 is CSVVRDADTQYF. The CDR3 nucleotides read TGCAGCGTTGTACGGGATGCAGATACGCAGTATTTT.

The V call is TRBV30, the J call TRBJ1-6; D gene ambiguous. Trimming pared 0 bases from V and 10 bases from J, leaving 13 bases between. The CDR3 has 14 amino acids. The germline CDR1 and CDR2 sequences are GTSNPN and SVGIG (reference sequence). The CDR3 DNA reads as TGTGCCTGGAGTGTTGGCGGGAATGGGTCACCCCTCCACTTT. Its protein is CAWSVGGNGSPLHF. Full variable domain (missing parts from reference TRBV30 and TRBJ1-6): SQTIHQWPATLVQPVGSPLSLECTVEGTSNPNLYWYRQAAGRGLQLLFYSVGIGQISSEVPQNLSASRPQDRQFILSSKKLLLSDSGFYLCAWSVGGNGSPLHFGNGTRLTVT.

The chain joins TRBV18 to TRBJ2-1; maybe TRBD2 (6 bases). The CDR3 is made up of 15 amino acids. Trimming removed 2 bases from V and 6 bases from J, with 14 bases in between. Germline CDR1 KGHSH, CDR2 LQKENI. The DNA of the CDR3 is TGTGCCAGCTCACCATCCTATGAGGGACTCAATGAGCAGTTCTTC. Protein product: CASSPSYEGLNEQFF.

The chain employs TRBV28 and TRBJ1-2; 8 nucleotides line up with TRBD1. With V trimmed by 5 bases and J by 3 bases, 8 bases remained unmatched. The CDR3 spans 15 residues. Germline assignment: CDR1 MDHEN and CDR2 SYDVKM. This CDR3 is CASSINRGSDYGYTF. Written as DNA, the CDR3 is TGTGCCAGCAGTATAAACAGGGGGTCTGACTATGGCTACACCTTC.

This chain uses TRBV4-2 with TRBJ1-4; 9 bases are a match to TRBD1. The V gene's germline CDR1 is LGHNA and CDR2 YNFKEQ. V was pared by 4 bases and J by 2 bases, with 5 bases of the junction left unmatched. This CDR3 is built from 16 residues. For the CDR3, the DNA is TGTGCCAGCAGCCCCAAACAGGGGGCGACTAATGAAAAACTGTTTTTT. It specifies CASSPKQGATNEKLFF.

This sequence joins TRBV7-9 and TRBJ2-7; D possibly corresponds to TRBD1 (7 bases). The CDR3 spans 16 residues. The V and J ends lost 0 bases and 1 base respectively, with 13 bases between them. CDR1 and CDR2 (germline): SEHNR, FQNEAQ (reference sequence). This CDR3 is CASSLARGQTSYEQYF. The DNA of the CDR3 is TGTGCCAGCAGCTTAGCGCGGGGACAGACTTCCTACGAGCAGTACTTC.

J is TRBJ2-4 and V is TRBV5-1; D gene unclear. V lost 0 bases and J lost 5, with 9 bases in between. The CDR3 covers 14 residues. CDR1 and CDR2 from the germline V gene are SGHRS and YFSETQ. The CDR3 sequence: CASSLGHRQNIQYF. In DNA form, the CDR3 reads TGCGCCAGCAGCTTGGGACATAGGCAAAACATTCAGTACTTC.

The CDR3 nucleotides read TGTGCCAGCAGCGGCACCCGGGGGACGGGAGAGCAGTACTTC. Encoded protein: CASSGTRGTGEQYF. The chain couples TRBV2 to TRBJ2-7; a weak D match, TRBD2 (6 bases). Germline-derived CDR1 and CDR2 are SNHLY and FYNNEI. The CDR3 sequence is 14 residues long. The germline V and J ends were trimmed by 6 bases and 7 bases, with 19 bases remaining between them.